This entry features one TCR beta chain sequence. What antigen it recognizes has not been identified. Base qualities were left out, and no much larger clone turns up one base away. Library method: the immunoSEQ multiplex PCR assay. The multiplex PCR relied on a mix of 60 forward primers for TCR Vbeta segments and 13 reverse primers for TCR Jbeta segments. The CDR3 region of rearranged TCR beta genes was amplified from genomic DNA with a multiplex PCR assay. The amplified TCR beta libraries were sequenced on the Illumina HiSeq System as 87-base-pair reads. As for the authors' bioinformatics: A later analysis tallied around 80 million unique TCR beta chains across the 610 or so repertoires, and about 10 million of those chains were shared by two or more donors. Raw reads were error-corrected and collapsed into unique sequences with a nearest-neighbor algorithm that merged closely related sequences to remove PCR and sequencing errors. CDR3 sequences were aligned to IMGT reference sequences to assign V, D and J gene segments. For a sequence to be retained, at least a six-nucleotide match to both a V gene segment and a J gene segment was required. Rearrangements were classified as productive when the CDR3 lacked stop codons and remained in frame with V and J, and all other rearrangements were classified as non-productive. CDR3 was defined according to IMGT convention as the region running from the second conserved V-encoded cysteine to the conserved J-encoded phenylalanine. In an earlier analysis of just under 600 of the donors, sequences lacking an unambiguous match to a single V gene segment were excluded. An earlier analysis of 587 of the donors classified V segments as functional when productive rearrangements were above 56.7% and as segregating when the standard deviation between donors was above 5%. A statistical classification framework was developed to diagnose cytomegalovirus status using the catalog of TCR beta chain sequences. In a later analysis, TCR nucleotide sequences were compared against IMGT/GENE-DB human TR gene sequences so that V and J genes could be assigned. Using the TCRdist pipeline, a later analysis assigned CDR3 sequences along with most-parsimonious VDJ recombination scenarios. In a later analysis, each TCR beta chain was defined by its CDR3 amino acid sequence together with its V-gene family, and reads lacking a unique V-gene family were excluded. In a later analysis, several hundred highly shared, low-generation-probability nucleotide sequences were removed to address suspected cross-contamination and a sequencing artifact. For each public chain, a later analysis derived a clonal expansion index from normalized ranks of inferred template counts within each repertoire. Generation probabilities in a later analysis came from a VDJ recombination model fitted to out-of-frame rearrangements, and those results were checked against IGoR. A later analysis scored TCR-TCR, TCR-HLA and TCR-CMV co-occurrence with hypergeometric tests, applying a repertoire-size bias correction to TCR pairs. In a later analysis, false discovery rates were estimated by permuting HLA or CMV assignments 20 times. In a later analysis, co-occurring TCRs were grouped using DBSCAN, with TCRdist sequence similarity added in when clustering inside HLA-allele-positive subsets. Co-occurrence clustering excluded repertoires with fewer than 30,000 or more than 120,000 public chains, plus five with anomalous nucleotide sharing. TCRdb mirrors the immuneACCESS table, restricted to in-frame sequences. Some clones are absent from its copies; in checked studies, under half trace to an unresolved V gene, and the reason for the others is unknown. V and J calls plus clone size are reproduced from that table; the DNA served to infer D and trimming. Here the sample has around 90,000 clones; more than 60% occur a single time. The leading ten clones occupy 2.5% to 3.5% of the sample.

Deletion took 6 bases off V and 4 bases off J, with a span of 13 bases between the germline ends. The CDR1 and CDR2 encoded by the germline V gene are MNHNS and SASEGT. Including cysteine and phenylalanine, the CDR3 has 14 amino acids. CDR3 DNA is the only sequence kept; it has 42 bases, read in frame from the first base. This sample was taken from a study of cytomegalovirus exposure and HLA in healthy donors (dated by TCRdb to the late 2010s). At the level of the whole study: In an earlier analysis of under 600 of the donors, under 300 Gb of sequence data and 117 million unique TCR beta sequences from 150 million to 200 million T cells were reported. About 300 gigabases of sequencing data and tens of millions of unique TCR sequences were included in an early release covering roughly 600 HLA-typed donors. Of the approximately 400 genotyped donors, 65% to 90% fell in the genetic ancestry cluster associated with self-reported Caucasian donors. The study aimed to test whether signatures of past pathogen exposure could be identified by cataloging public T cell receptors. Using immunosequencing, the study profiled T cell repertoires from fewer than 850 subjects and related those repertoires to cytomegalovirus serostatus. Along with the roughly 670-subject first cohort, a separate validation cohort of about 110 different subjects was used. To predict cytomegalovirus infection status, the study brought together high-throughput TCR immunosequencing, statistical association of individual TCRs with disease status, and machine learning. A later analysis re-examined previously published TCR beta repertoires from roughly 720 donors and added high-resolution HLA genotyping to investigate patterns of TCR occurrence. Rather than drawing on any new phenotypic data, the later analysis identified candidate immune exposures from TCR beta sequences and the way those sequences occurred across donors. An earlier analysis of some 600 of the donors applied high-throughput TCR beta sequencing to assess whether each TCR beta V gene segment acted as functional or pseudogenic. Donor age, sex, ethnicity and CMV serostatus were compiled alongside the repertoire data. Genome-wide SNP genotypes for about 55% of the roughly 670 donors were used in a later genetic analysis, which treated that subset as a discovery cohort. Every repertoire in the discovery cohort had been generated on one and the same sequencing platform. Class I and class II HLA loci were covered by the typing at four-digit resolution. Typing coverage varied by locus: roughly 620-640 donors for A, B, C, DRB1 and DQB1; approximately 560 for DQA1; more than 600 for DPA1; approximately 490 for DPB1. Several DR-DQ haplotypes were handled as single units for association and clustering, since linkage in the cohort was strong. Across some 400 genotyped donors of the cohort, an average of roughly 200,000 unique TCR beta nucleotide sequences per donor were sequenced, and around 20% of those sequences were non-productive.

Overall results and qualifications from the work: Because some donors lacked HLA typing at each locus, the association tests relied only on the typed subset. A later analysis associated 16,951 TCR beta sequences with specific HLA alleles at a false discovery rate of 0.05. The classifier was reported to diagnose cytomegalovirus status with high specificity and sensitivity in both the original cohort and the validation cohort. Strong co-occurrence of HLA alleles, especially DR and DQ, made assigning TCR associations to individual alleles difficult. While some public TCRs were present in many individuals, most TCR sequences turned up only very rarely across donors. The authors suggested that the approach could potentially be generalized to other disease states and immunological phenotypes. In the study, some 160 TCR beta chains were listed as associated with cytomegalovirus. Correlated functional status among segregating V segments might reflect linkage disequilibrium, but an unknown experimental factor could not be ruled out. Only TCR beta chains were sequenced in this cohort, and the absence of alpha or paired-chain data limited detectable features. According to a later genetic analysis, donors in an Asian-associated ancestry cluster had fewer N-insertions in productive TCRs than the approximately 700-donor mean. The presence/absence analyses assumed that sequencing depth was roughly uniform across donors, and that assumption may not be true. In vitro tests confirmed that a few of the cytomegalovirus-associated TCR beta chains recognize cytomegalovirus antigens. A further reported finding was that TCR beta sequences accurately predicted the HLA-A and HLA-B alleles for most subjects in the first cohort. Because counts were too low, seventeen rarely observed V segments, including chromosome 9 orphons, were excluded from the earlier analysis of 587 of the donors. The 87-base-pair reads could not distinguish some IMGT-functional V segments, including TRBV6-2 and TRBV6-3, so those segments were excluded. CMV serostatus was the only immune exposure information available for the cohort. According to a later analysis, TCR association rates differed among HLA loci, with DRB1 alleles showing the most associated TCRs and HLA-C alleles showing the fewest. V-gene and J-gene trimming of TCR beta chains was associated with a missense DCLRE1C variant in a later genetic analysis, and the association was replicated in an independent cohort. In a later analysis, HLA-associated TCR beta chains showed more clonal expansion and lower generation probabilities than non-associated chains that were equally common. In a later analysis, several top co-occurrence clusters were reported to appear linked to parvovirus B19, influenza, CMV and Epstein-Barr virus. Most CMV-associated TCR beta chains appeared to be HLA-restricted in a later analysis, and the HLA associations seemed to be driven largely by CMV exposure. The sequencing pipeline was judged likely to have produced a cluster of highly shared sequence variants as a technical artifact. In an earlier analysis of some 500 of the donors, most TCR beta V segments were observed in productive rearrangements about 87% or about 30% of the time, broadly matching IMGT annotations.

The cohort was made up of roughly 670 healthy bone marrow donors. Cohort members were all nominally healthy when sampled, although unrecorded immune exposures were likely present. The donor tested CMV seronegative and was one of the 352 seronegative cohort members. A peripheral blood sample was provided by each donor, and peripheral blood mononuclear cells were used for TCR beta sequencing. Genomic DNA was extracted from the blood cell samples with the Qiagen DNeasy Blood Extraction Kit. The chain is made from TRBV6-1 and TRBJ2-1; the D gene identity is not certain. Sequenced sample: PBMCs. This receptor was taken from a man aged 25-40 years in good health and CMV-seronegative. The bases read TGTGCCAGCAGGGTAGACTCATCTTACAATGAGCAGTTCTTC. It encodes CASRVDSSYNEQFF.